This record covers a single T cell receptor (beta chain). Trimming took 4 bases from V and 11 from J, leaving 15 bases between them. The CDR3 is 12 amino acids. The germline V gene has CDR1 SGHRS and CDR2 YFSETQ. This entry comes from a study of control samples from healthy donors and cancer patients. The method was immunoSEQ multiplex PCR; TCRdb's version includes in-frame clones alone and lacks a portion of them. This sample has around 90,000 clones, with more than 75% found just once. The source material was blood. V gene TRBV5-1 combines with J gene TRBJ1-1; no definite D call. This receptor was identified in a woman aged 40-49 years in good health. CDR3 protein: CASSPGRDRAFF. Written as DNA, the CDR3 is TGCGCCAGCAGCCCCGGACGGGATCGGGCTTTCTTT.